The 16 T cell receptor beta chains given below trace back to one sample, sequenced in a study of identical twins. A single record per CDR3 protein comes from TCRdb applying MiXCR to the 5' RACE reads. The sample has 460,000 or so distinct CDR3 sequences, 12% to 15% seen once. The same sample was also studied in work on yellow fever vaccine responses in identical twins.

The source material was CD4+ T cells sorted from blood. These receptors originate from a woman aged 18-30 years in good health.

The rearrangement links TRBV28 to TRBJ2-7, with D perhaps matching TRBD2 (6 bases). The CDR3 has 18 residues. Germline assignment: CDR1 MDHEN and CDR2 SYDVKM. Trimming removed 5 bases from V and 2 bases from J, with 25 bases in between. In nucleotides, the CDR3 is TGTGCCAGCAGTCTATATCCCCCGCCCCGACGGGAGACCTACGAGCAGTACTTC. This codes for CASSLYPPPRRETYEQYF.

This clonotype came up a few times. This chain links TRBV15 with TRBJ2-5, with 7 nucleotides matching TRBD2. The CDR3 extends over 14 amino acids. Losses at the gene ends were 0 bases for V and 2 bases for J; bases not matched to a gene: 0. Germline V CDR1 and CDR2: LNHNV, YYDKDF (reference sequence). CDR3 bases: TGTGCCACCAGCAGAGAACTAGCGCAAGAGACCCAGTACTTC. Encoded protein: CATSRELAQETQYF.

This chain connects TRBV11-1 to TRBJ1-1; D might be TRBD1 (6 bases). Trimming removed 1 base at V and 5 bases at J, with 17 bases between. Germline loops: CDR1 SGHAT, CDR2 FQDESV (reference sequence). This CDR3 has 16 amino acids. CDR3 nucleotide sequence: TGTGCCAGCAGCTTAGGGATACAGGGTTTGGGGACTGAAGCTTTCTTT. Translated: CASSLGIQGLGTEAFF. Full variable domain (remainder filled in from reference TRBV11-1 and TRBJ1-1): EAEVAQSPRYKITEKSQAVAFWCDPISGHATLYWYRQILGQGPELLVQFQDESVVDDSQLPKDRFSAERLKGVDSTLKIQPAELGDSAMYLCASSLGIQGLGTEAFFGQGTRLTVV.

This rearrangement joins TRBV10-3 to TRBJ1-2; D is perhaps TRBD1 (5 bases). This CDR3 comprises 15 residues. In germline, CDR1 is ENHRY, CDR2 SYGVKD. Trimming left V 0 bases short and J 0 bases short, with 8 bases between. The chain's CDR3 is CAISESGTSNYGYTF. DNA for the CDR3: TGTGCCATCAGTGAGTCGGGGACGTCTAACTATGGCTACACCTTC.

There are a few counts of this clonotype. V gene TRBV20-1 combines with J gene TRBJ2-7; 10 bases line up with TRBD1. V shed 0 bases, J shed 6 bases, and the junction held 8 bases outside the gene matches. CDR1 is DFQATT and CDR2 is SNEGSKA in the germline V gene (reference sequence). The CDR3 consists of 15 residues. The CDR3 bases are TGCAGTGCTAGAGATCAAGGGACAGGGGTGGCCGAGCAGTACTTC. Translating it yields CSARDQGTGVAEQYF.

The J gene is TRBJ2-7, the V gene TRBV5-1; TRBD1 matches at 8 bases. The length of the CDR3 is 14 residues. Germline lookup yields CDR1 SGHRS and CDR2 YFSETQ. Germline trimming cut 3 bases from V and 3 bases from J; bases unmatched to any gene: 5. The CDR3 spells CASSYGTGRYEQYF. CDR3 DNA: TGCGCCAGCAGCTACGGGACAGGCCGCTACGAGCAGTACTTC.

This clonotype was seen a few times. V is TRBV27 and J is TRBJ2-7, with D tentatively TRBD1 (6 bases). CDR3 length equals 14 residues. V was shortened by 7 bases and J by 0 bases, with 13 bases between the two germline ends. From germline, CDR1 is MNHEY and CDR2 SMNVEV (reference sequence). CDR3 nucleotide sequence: TGTGCCAGCAACGACAGGTTCAGCTCCTACGAGCAGTACTTC. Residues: CASNDRFSSYEQYF.

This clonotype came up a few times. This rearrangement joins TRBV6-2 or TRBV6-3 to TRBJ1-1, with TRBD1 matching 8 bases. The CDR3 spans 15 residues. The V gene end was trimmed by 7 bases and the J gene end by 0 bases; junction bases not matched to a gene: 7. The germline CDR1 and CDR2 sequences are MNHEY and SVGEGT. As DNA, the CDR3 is TGTGCCAGCAACAGACAGGGGTCAATGAACACTGAAGCTTTCTTT. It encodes CASNRQGSMNTEAFF.

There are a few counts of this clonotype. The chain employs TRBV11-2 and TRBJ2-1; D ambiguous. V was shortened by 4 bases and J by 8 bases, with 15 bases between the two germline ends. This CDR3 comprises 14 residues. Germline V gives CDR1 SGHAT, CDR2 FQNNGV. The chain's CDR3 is CASSSRPLKDEQFF. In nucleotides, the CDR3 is TGTGCCAGCAGCTCGAGACCCCTGAAGGATGAGCAGTTCTTC.

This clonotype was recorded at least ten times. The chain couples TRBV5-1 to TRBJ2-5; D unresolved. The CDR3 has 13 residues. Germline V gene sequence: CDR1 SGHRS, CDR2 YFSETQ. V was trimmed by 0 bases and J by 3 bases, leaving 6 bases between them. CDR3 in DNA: TGCGCCAGCAGCTTGGTATTGAAAGAGACCCAGTACTTC. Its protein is CASSLVLKETQYF. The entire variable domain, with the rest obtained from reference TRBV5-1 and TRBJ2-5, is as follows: KAGVTQTPRYLIKTRGQQVTLSCSPISGHRSVSWYQQTPGQGLQFLFEYFSETQRNKGNFPGRFSGRQFSNSRSEMNVSTLELGDSALYLCASSLVLKETQYFGPGTRLLVL.

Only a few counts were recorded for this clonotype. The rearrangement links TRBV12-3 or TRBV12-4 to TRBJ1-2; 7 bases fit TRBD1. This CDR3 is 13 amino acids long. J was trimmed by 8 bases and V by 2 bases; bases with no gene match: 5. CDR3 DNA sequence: TGTGCCAGCAGTTTAAGGGCAGGGGGAGGCTACACCTTC. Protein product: CASSLRAGGGYTF.

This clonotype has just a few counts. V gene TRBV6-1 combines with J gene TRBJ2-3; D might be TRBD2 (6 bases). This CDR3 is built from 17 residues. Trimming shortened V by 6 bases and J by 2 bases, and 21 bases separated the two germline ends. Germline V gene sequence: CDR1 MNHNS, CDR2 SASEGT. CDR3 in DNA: TGTGCCAGCAGAGGAGGGTACGGCGGGGTTCTCACAGATACGCAGTATTTT. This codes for CASRGGYGGVLTDTQYF.

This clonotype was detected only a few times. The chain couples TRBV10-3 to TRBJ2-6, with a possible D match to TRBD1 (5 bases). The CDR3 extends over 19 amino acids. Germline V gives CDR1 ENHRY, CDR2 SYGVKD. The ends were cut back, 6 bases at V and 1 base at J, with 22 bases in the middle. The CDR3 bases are TGTGCCATCAGGCAGCATGCCGGCAGGGTGGGGTCTGGGGCCAACGTCCTGACTTTC. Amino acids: CAIRQHAGRVGSGANVLTF.

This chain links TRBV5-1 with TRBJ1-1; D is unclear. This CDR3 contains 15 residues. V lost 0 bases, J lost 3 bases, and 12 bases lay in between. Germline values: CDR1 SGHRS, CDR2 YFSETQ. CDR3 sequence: CASSLEGGRHTEAFF. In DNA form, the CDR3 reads TGCGCCAGCAGCTTGGAAGGCGGGCGGCACACTGAAGCTTTCTTT.

CDR3 amino acids: CASRGGGINTGELFF. CDR3 nucleotides: TGCGCCAGCAGAGGAGGGGGCATTAACACCGGGGAGCTGTTTTTT. V is TRBV10-1 and J is TRBJ2-2, with TRBD1 as a possible D gene (7 bases). V lost 6 bases to trimming and J lost 2 bases, with 13 bases between them. Germline lookup yields CDR1 WNHNN and CDR2 SYGVQD (reference sequence). This CDR3 has 15 residues.

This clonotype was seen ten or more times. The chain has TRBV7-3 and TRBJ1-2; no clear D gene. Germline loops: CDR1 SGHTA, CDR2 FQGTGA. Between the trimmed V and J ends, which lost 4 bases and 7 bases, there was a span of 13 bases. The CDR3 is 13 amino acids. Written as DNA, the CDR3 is TGTGCCAGCAGCTCGAGAGCGGGAGCTGGCTACACCTTC. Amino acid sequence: CASSSRAGAGYTF.